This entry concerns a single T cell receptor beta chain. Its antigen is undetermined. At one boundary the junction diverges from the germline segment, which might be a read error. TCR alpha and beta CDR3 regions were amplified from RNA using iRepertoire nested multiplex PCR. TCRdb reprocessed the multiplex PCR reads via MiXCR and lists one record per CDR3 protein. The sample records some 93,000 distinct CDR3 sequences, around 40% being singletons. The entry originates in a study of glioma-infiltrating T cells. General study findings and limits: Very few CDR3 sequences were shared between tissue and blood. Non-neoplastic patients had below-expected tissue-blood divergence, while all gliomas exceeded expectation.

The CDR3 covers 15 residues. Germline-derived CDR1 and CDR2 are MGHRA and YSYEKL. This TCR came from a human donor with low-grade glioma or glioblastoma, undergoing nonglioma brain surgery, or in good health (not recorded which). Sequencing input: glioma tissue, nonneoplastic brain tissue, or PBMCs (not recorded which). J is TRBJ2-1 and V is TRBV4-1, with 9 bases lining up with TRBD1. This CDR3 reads CAISQAGQGGYVQFF. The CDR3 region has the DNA TGCGCCATCAGCCAAGCGGGACAGGGTGGCTATGTGCAGTTCTTC.